This TCR beta chain originates from a study of a mutant IDH1 vaccine in newly diagnosed glioma. This clone occurred once. The antigen is not known. Data came from immunoSEQ multiplex PCR; TCRdb stores just in-frame clones and leaves some out. The sample has 25,000 to 30,000 clones; roughly 84% are singletons. The time point here: week 5, during vaccination. Vaccination used 300 ug of mutant IDH1 20-mer peptide per dose, with topical imiquimod. The TCR comes from a man aged 35 to 55 with glioma. Some clones in this sample may be carry-over from other donors' samples. The material was PBMCs, obtained from a glioma patient whose treatment included an IDH1 peptide vaccine.

In nucleotides, the CDR3 is TGTGCCACCAGCAGAGATTTTAATCGCCTCACGGCCCTCCACTTT. Translation gives CATSRDFNRLTALHF. The chain has TRBV15 and TRBJ1-6; no clear D gene. CDR1 LNHNV and CDR2 YYDKDF come from the germline V gene (reference sequence). The CDR3 loop spans 15 amino acids. The germline V and J ends were trimmed by 0 bases and 14 bases, with 17 bases remaining between them.